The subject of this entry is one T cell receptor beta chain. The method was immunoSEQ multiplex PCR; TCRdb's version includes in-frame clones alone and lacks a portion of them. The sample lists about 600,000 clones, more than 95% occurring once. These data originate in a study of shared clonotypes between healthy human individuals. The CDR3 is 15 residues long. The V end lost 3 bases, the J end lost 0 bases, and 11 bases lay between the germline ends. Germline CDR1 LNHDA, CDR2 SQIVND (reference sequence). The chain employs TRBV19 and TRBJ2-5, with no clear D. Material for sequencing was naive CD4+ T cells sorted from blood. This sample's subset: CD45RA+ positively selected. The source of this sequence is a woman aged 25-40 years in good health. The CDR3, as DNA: TGTGCCAGTAGTATCTCCCACGAGTACCAAGAGACCCAGTACTTC. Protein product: CASSISHEYQETQYF.